Following are 3 T cell receptor beta chains from one sample sequenced in a study of Ad26.COV2.S vaccination and SARS-CoV-2 variants. Clones were read by immunoSEQ multiplex PCR, and TCRdb kept only the in-frame ones, dropping some. The data hold approximately 460,000 clones, with nearly 90% observed a single time. Treatment indicated: around 19 received Ad26.COV2.S at low or high dose, single or two shots; about 5 received placebo; per-sample allocation not given. Sampling was performed 63 days after the first vaccine or placebo injection. Sample: peripheral blood, taken in a trial of Ad26.COV2.S vaccine versus placebo. The receptors here all came from a person aged 18-60 years who received the Ad26.COV2.S COVID-19 vaccine or a placebo.

The J gene is TRBJ2-1, the V gene TRBV7-2, with TRBD2 matching 7 bases. The CDR3 consists of 16 residues. Per the germline V gene, CDR1 is SGHTA and CDR2 is FQGNSA. With V trimmed by 1 base and J by 6 bases, 9 bases remained unmatched. The chain's CDR3 is CASSLGVWGGSNEQFF. For the CDR3, the DNA is TGTGCCAGCAGCTTAGGGGTTTGGGGCGGGAGCAATGAGCAGTTCTTC.

The CDR3 spells CASSEKSLRMNTEAFF. The CDR3 bases are TGTGCCAGCAGTGAAAAGTCGCTCAGGATGAACACTGAAGCTTTCTTT. The chain employs TRBV6-1 and TRBJ1-1; D not resolved. Trimming took off 2 bases at V and 0 bases at J, with 13 bases between the two ends. The CDR3 is 16 residues long. Germline values: CDR1 MNHNS, CDR2 SASEGT.

The chain links TRBV4-1 to TRBJ2-1; 12 bases line up with TRBD2. The CDR3 has 17 residues. V shed 2 bases, J shed 5 bases, and the junction held 7 bases outside the gene matches. Germline V gives CDR1 MGHRA, CDR2 YSYEKL. The CDR3: CASSQSASGRADNEQFF. In nucleotides, the CDR3 is TGCGCCAGCAGCCAAAGTGCTAGCGGGAGGGCTGACAATGAGCAGTTCTTC.